These T cell receptor beta chains were read from a single sample in a study of blood T cell repertoires in COVID-19. Clones were sequenced by immunoSEQ multiplex PCR, and TCRdb holds only the in-frame ones, with some missing. The sample has 200,000 to 250,000 clones, under 85% seen once. Material for sequencing was peripheral blood. Every receptor here comes from a woman in her thirties or forties with active or convalescent COVID-19. Both conserved end residues are part of each CDR3. A D gene is named only where the DNA matches it firmly. The size of a clone is reported for some rows only, either as once, few or many, or as a class for expanded clones.

abundance	v_gene	d_gene	j_gene	CDR3aa	CDR3nt
-	TRBV18	-	TRBJ1-2	CASSSVAVQGHGYTF	TGTGCCAGCTCATCAGTCGCCGTACAGGGTCATGGCTACACCTTC
-	TRBV4-2	-	TRBJ2-7	CASSRGGSSYEQYF	TGTGCCAGCAGCCGTGGGGGGAGCTCCTACGAGCAGTACTTC
-	TRBV7-9	-	TRBJ1-6	CASSPPRENSPLHF	TGTGCCAGCAGCCCGCCAAGAGAAAATTCACCCCTCCACTTT
-	TRBV13	TRBD1	TRBJ2-3	CASSFLRGRTDTQYF	TGTGCCAGCAGCTTTCTCAGGGGGCGTACAGATACGCAGTATTTT
-	TRBV3-1/TRBV3-2	TRBD1	TRBJ1-6	CASSPAGQANSPLHF	TGTGCCAGCAGCCCTGCGGGACAGGCCAATTCACCCCTCCACTTT
-	TRBV9	-	TRBJ2-3	CASDPTGLRDTQYF	TGTGCCAGCGACCCGACGGGACTCCGAGATACGCAGTATTTT
once	TRBV2	-	TRBJ1-2	CASGLPEGDRSYGYTF	TGTGCCAGCGGTTTGCCGGAGGGAGACAGAAGCTATGGCTACACCTTC
few	TRBV5-1	-	TRBJ1-5	CASSLFGYSNQPQHF	TGCGCCAGCAGCTTGTTCGGGTATAGCAATCAGCCCCAGCATTTT
-	TRBV4-1	-	TRBJ2-7	CASSQAGRRSSYEQYF	TGCGCCAGCAGCCAGGCCGGCAGGAGGAGCTCCTACGAGCAGTACTTC
-	TRBV30	-	TRBJ2-3	CAWNRGGADTQYF	TGTGCCTGGAACAGGGGGGGTGCAGATACGCAGTATTTT
few	TRBV10-1	TRBD2	TRBJ2-1	CASSLSGGVGNEQFF	TGCGCCAGCAGCCTTAGCGGGGGGGTCGGGAATGAGCAGTTCTTC
-	TRBV15	-	TRBJ1-1	CATSRDSGRNTEAFF	TGTGCCACCAGCAGAGATTCGGGGAGGAACACTGAAGCTTTCTTT
once	TRBV4-1	TRBD1	TRBJ1-3	CASSRGQGKGNTIYF	TGCGCCAGCAGCCGGGGACAGGGGAAGGGAAACACCATATATTTT
-	TRBV2	-	TRBJ2-3	CASNALSTDTQYF	TGTGCCAGCAATGCACTAAGCACAGATACGCAGTATTTT
-	TRBV28	-	TRBJ1-1	CASSFRRNTEAFF	TGTGCCAGCAGTTTTCGCAGGAACACTGAAGCTTTCTTT
-	TRBV7-7	TRBD2	TRBJ2-5	CASSPSGAGGKTQYF	TGTGCCAGCAGCCCTAGCGGGGCGGGGGGAAAGACCCAGTACTTC
-	TRBV30	-	TRBJ2-1	CAWSSLRGPSNEQFF	TGTGCCTGGAGCTCCTTGCGGGGGCCTAGCAATGAGCAGTTCTTC
-	TRBV5-1	TRBD2	TRBJ2-5	CASSFSGGAPSQETQYF	TGCGCCAGCAGCTTTAGCGGGGGGGCCCCCAGCCAAGAGACCCAGTACTTC
-	TRBV5-1	TRBD2	TRBJ2-5	CASSEGLAEETQYF	TGCGCCAGCAGCGAGGGACTAGCAGAAGAGACCCAGTACTTC
-	TRBV10-3	-	TRBJ1-1	CAIGGVFPLAFF	TGTGCCATTGGGGGGGTCTTCCCCCTAGCTTTCTTT
-	TRBV19	TRBD1	TRBJ1-6	CASSKEQGVFSPLHF	TGTGCCAGTAGTAAGGAGCAGGGGGTATTTTCACCCCTCCACTTT
few	TRBV30	-	TRBJ1-1	CAWSVRGHMNTEAFF	TGTGCCTGGAGTGTACGCGGGCACATGAACACTGAAGCTTTCTTT
-	TRBV6-5	-	TRBJ2-5	CASSSSGGQETQYF	TGTGCCAGCAGCTCATCAGGGGGGCAAGAGACCCAGTACTTC
-	TRBV2	TRBD1	TRBJ1-3	CASSETAGGIGNTIYF	TGTGCCAGCAGTGAGACGGCAGGGGGTATTGGAAACACCATATATTTT
-	TRBV5-6	-	TRBJ1-5	CASSFKGTSGNQPQHF	TGTGCCAGCAGCTTTAAGGGAACAAGCGGAAATCAGCCCCAGCATTTT
-	TRBV3-1/TRBV3-2	TRBD2	TRBJ2-5	CASSQGRTSGYQETQYF	TGTGCCAGCAGCCAAGGAAGGACTAGCGGGTACCAAGAGACCCAGTACTTC
once	TRBV14	-	TRBJ1-2	CASSSHRVGGYTF	TGTGCCAGCAGCTCGCACAGGGTTGGTGGCTACACCTTC
few	TRBV27	-	TRBJ1-1	CASRPAGARVTEAFF	TGTGCCAGCAGACCCGCGGGGGCGCGGGTCACTGAAGCTTTCTTT
-	TRBV10-3	-	TRBJ1-1	CAISNSGGEAFF	TGTGCCATCAGTAATTCGGGTGGAGAAGCTTTCTTT